This paragraph covers one TCR beta chain sequence. The trim removed 4 bases at V and 6 bases at J, leaving 8 bases unmatched. The CDR3 covers 15 residues. The germline CDR1 and CDR2 sequences are LGHDT and YNNKEL (reference sequence). Per the authors' pipeline: It was from reference gene primer amplification that nucleated cell counts were estimated. Assay used: immunoSEQ multiplex PCR; TCRdb lists only in-frame clones, some missing. V and J calls and clone size are as listed in that table; D and trimming were resolved from the DNA. Of approximately 68,000 clones listed, about 89% are singletons. This sample stems from a study of blood T cell repertoires in COVID-19. Study information: Sample material is recorded as cDNA or gDNA derived from T cells, B-cell-depleted T cells, or PBMCs.

The chain combines TRBV3-1 (or the pseudogene TRBV3-2) with TRBJ2-2; 7 bases agree with TRBD1. The receptor was isolated from a woman aged 55-69 years with acute or convalescent COVID-19. Sequencing input: peripheral blood. The CDR3 region has the DNA TGTGCCAGCAGCCCAATCAGGGGGAGAGCCGGGGAGCTGTTTTTT. Its protein is CASSPIRGRAGELFF.